Following are 5 T cell receptor beta chains from one sample sequenced in a study of blood T cell repertoires in COVID-19. Here immunoSEQ multiplex PCR was the method, and the copy in TCRdb shows in-frame clones only, minus some. The sample holds under 200,000 clones, about 85% seen once. Sequencing used peripheral blood. Every receptor here comes from an elderly woman with acute or convalescent COVID-19.

The rearrangement links TRBV3-1 (or the pseudogene TRBV3-2) to TRBJ1-2; D is undetermined. The CDR3 sequence is 15 residues long. The germline CDR1 and CDR2 sequences are LGHDT and YNNKEL (reference sequence). Trimming cost V 4 bases and J 0 bases, with 12 bases left between them. As DNA, the CDR3 is TGTGCCAGCAGCCCCCGCACAACAGCTAACTATGGCTACACCTTC. Translation gives CASSPRTTANYGYTF.

As to this clone: Relative to the germline gene, one junction end is altered; a read error may explain this. The genes are TRBV5-1 and TRBJ2-1; 7 bases are shared with TRBD2. The length of the CDR3 is 14 residues. CDR1 and CDR2 (germline): SGHRS, YFSETQ. CDR3 protein: CASRLGLPVEEQFF. The CDR3 DNA follows: TGCGCCAGCAGGTTGGGACTACCTGTCGAGGAGCAGTTCTTC.

This CDR3 is CASSPLPGRNNEQFF. DNA of the CDR3: TGTGCCAGCTCACCACTGCCAGGGCGAAACAATGAGCAGTTCTTC. V gene TRBV18 combines with J gene TRBJ2-1, with a tentative D call TRBD1 (5 bases). The CDR3 spans 15 residues. The V end was cut by 1 base, the J end by 5 bases, with 12 bases between. Germline CDR1 is KGHSH and CDR2 is LQKENI.

The V call is TRBV15, the J call TRBJ2-1; 9 nucleotides match TRBD2. V gave up 0 bases and J gave up 8 bases; unmatched junction bases: 2. CDR1 and CDR2 (germline): LNHNV, YYDKDF (reference sequence). This CDR3 is built from 14 residues. The CDR3 nucleotides are TGTGCCACCAGCAGAGATAGCGGGAGCTATGAGCAGTTCTTC. Residues: CATSRDSGSYEQFF.

Worth noting for this clone: Within the sample, other DNA sequences also encode this same CDR3. CDR3 protein: CASRTSDRGYNEQYF. Written as DNA, the CDR3 is TGCGCCAGCAGGACATCAGACAGGGGTTACAACGAGCAGTACTTC. V usage is TRBV5-1 and J usage is TRBJ2-7, with TRBD1 matching over 8 bases. Per the germline V gene, CDR1 is SGHRS and CDR2 is YFSETQ. CDR3 length equals 15 residues. V gave up 5 bases and J gave up 5 bases; unmatched junction bases: 12. Based on the CDR3 plus reference TRBV5-1 and TRBJ2-7, the full variable domain is KAGVTQTPRYLIKTRGQQVTLSCSPISGHRSVSWYQQTPGQGLQFLFEYFSETQRNKGNFPGRFSGRQFSNSRSEMNVSTLELGDSALYLCASRTSDRGYNEQYFGPGTRLTVT.